The 7 T cell receptor beta chains given below trace back to one sample, sequenced in a study of cytomegalovirus exposure and HLA in healthy donors. 60 Vbeta and 13 Jbeta primers were used in PCR. The method was immunoSEQ multiplex PCR; TCRdb's version includes in-frame clones alone and lacks a portion of them. Here the sample spans around 160,000 clones, 70% to 80% being singletons. Sequenced: PBMCs. These receptors all stem from a male donor in good health and CMV-seronegative.

This chain uses TRBV12-5 with TRBJ1-4, with D possibly matching TRBD1 (5 bases). V was cut by 6 bases and J by 6 bases, with 17 bases left in between. The germline CDR1 and CDR2 sequences are LGHNT and FRNRAP. The CDR3 spans 15 residues. CDR3 coding DNA: TGTGCTAGTGGCAGGGAGGCAGGTCCGTATGAAAAACTGTTTTTT. This sequence encodes CASGREAGPYEKLFF.

The chain is built from TRBV9 and TRBJ2-1, with TRBD2 identical over 10 bases. With V trimmed by 4 bases and J by 4 bases, 5 bases remained unmatched. In germline, CDR1 is SGDLS, CDR2 YYNGEE. CDR3 size: 15 residues. The CDR3 DNA is TGTGCCAGCAGCCCCCGACTAGCGGGTTACAATGAGCAGTTCTTC. Encoded protein: CASSPRLAGYNEQFF.

The chain couples TRBV15 to TRBJ1-4, with 8 bases that match TRBD1. The CDR3 length is 17 residues. Trimming removed 5 bases from V and 4 bases from J; junction bases left unmatched: 12. Germline-derived CDR1 and CDR2 are LNHNV and YYDKDF (reference sequence). In DNA, the CDR3 is TGTGCCACCAGCTTGTCGGGGGGAGACAGGGGTAATGAAAAACTGTTTTTT. This encodes CATSLSGGDRGNEKLFF.

The chain recombines TRBV6-5 with TRBJ2-2, with D maybe TRBD1 (7 bases). Germline CDR1 MNHEY, CDR2 SVGAGI. The CDR3 has 15 amino acids. The V gene lost 5 bases and the J gene lost 6 bases, with 16 bases spanning the gap. The CDR3, as DNA: TGTGCCAGCAGTCGACAGGGTTCGGGGGCCGGGGAGCTGTTTTTT. It codes for CASSRQGSGAGELFF.

The chain recombines TRBV6-1 with TRBJ2-5, with D possibly TRBD1 on 6 matching bases. This CDR3 contains 13 residues. The V end was cut by 7 bases, the J end by 7 bases, with 16 bases between. CDR1 and CDR2 (germline): MNHNS, SASEGT. CDR3 residues: CASNPRQAATQYF. In DNA form, the CDR3 reads TGTGCCAGCAATCCCAGACAGGCAGCGACCCAGTACTTC.

This clone was seen a single time. This chain joins TRBV2 and TRBJ2-7; 15 bases agree with TRBD2. The CDR3 length is 18 residues. Looked up from germline, CDR1 is SNHLY and CDR2 is FYNNEI. After removal of 1 base from V and 5 bases from J, the junction contained 9 bases not matched to a gene. The CDR3 region is CASSEGSGTSGRIHEQYF. CDR3 nucleotide sequence: TGTGCCAGCAGTGAAGGCTCCGGGACTAGCGGGAGGATCCACGAGCAGTACTTC.

The rearrangement links TRBV19 to TRBJ2-1; D possibly corresponds to TRBD2 (6 bases). The CDR3 is made up of 16 amino acids. With 2 bases removed from V and 1 base from J, the gap between germline ends came to 12 bases. Germline V CDR1 and CDR2: LNHDA, SQIVND (reference sequence). CDR3 DNA: TGTGCCAGTAGTATAAGTTCTAGCGTATCCTACAATGAGCAGTTCTTC. Its protein is CASSISSSVSYNEQFF. The complete variable domain, with remaining parts taken from reference TRBV19 and TRBJ2-1, reads DGGITQSPKYLFRKEGQNVTLSCEQNLNHDAMYWYRQDPGQGLRLIYYSQIVNDFQKGDIAEGYSVSREKKESFPLTVTSAQKNPTAFYLCASSISSSVSYNEQFFGPGTRLTVL.